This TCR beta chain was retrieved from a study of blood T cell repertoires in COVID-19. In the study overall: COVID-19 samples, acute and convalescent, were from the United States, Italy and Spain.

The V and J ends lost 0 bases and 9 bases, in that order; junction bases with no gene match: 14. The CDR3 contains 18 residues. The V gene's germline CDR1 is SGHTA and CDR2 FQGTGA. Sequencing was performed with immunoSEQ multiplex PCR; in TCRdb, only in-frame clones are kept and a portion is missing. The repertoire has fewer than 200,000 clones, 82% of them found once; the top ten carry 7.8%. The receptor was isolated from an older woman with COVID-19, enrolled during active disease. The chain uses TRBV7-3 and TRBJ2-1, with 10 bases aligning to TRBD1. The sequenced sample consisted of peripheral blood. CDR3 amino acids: CASSLTAKRDRGFGEQFF. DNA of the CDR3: TGTGCCAGCAGCTTAACTGCGAAGCGGGACAGGGGTTTTGGTGAGCAGTTCTTC. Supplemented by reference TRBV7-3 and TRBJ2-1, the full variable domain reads GAGVSQTPSNKVTEKGKYVELRCDPISGHTALYWYRQSLGQGPEFLIYFQGTGAADDSGLPNDRFFAVRPEGSVSTLKIQRTERGDSAVYLCASSLTAKRDRGFGEQFFGPGTRLTVL.